This TCR beta chain comes out of a study of cytomegalovirus exposure and HLA in healthy donors. Whole-study results and caveats: A classifier reportedly called cytomegalovirus status with high sensitivity and specificity. A later look showed TCR association rates differing by HLA locus, highest for DRB1 and lowest for HLA-C.

Remarks on this clone: Its antigen is unidentified.

A multiplex PCR was run with 60 Vbeta primers and 13 Jbeta primers. Assay used: immunoSEQ multiplex PCR; TCRdb lists only in-frame clones, some missing. The sample lists over 150,000 clones; 84% were seen once. Trimming stripped 6 bases from V and 5 bases from J, with 13 bases between. This CDR3 comprises 13 residues. The germline CDR1 and CDR2 sequences are SQVTM and ANQGSEA. The chain employs TRBV29-1 and TRBJ1-4; D possibly corresponds to TRBD1 (5 bases). Sequencing used PBMCs. This TCR came from a girl between 10 and 17 years old in good health and CMV-seropositive. This chain's CDR3 is CSVEAGSNEKLFF. For the CDR3, the DNA is TGCAGCGTCGAGGCAGGGTCAAATGAAAAACTGTTTTTT.